A single sample is the source of the 9 T cell receptor beta chains below, sequenced in a study of cytomegalovirus exposure and HLA in healthy donors. With 60 Vbeta and 13 Jbeta primers, the PCR was carried out. Some clones are missing from TCRdb's copy, which holds only in-frame ones; the method was immunoSEQ multiplex PCR. The sample records about 160,000 clones, about three quarters being singletons. Sequencing was carried out using PBMCs. These receptors all stem from a female donor in good health and CMV-seronegative.

This chain joins TRBV19 and TRBJ2-1; possible D gene TRBD2, 6 bases. Germline CDR1 is LNHDA and CDR2 is SQIVND (reference sequence). V lost 10 bases and J 3 bases, leaving 16 bases between the germline ends. This CDR3 has 14 amino acids. CDR3 region: CATLGRSGYNEQFF. In DNA, the CDR3 is TGTGCCACCCTGGGGAGGAGCGGCTACAATGAGCAGTTCTTC.

The V gene is TRBV7-3, the J gene TRBJ2-7; 7 bases line up with TRBD1. Germline-derived CDR1 and CDR2 are SGHTA and FQGTGA. Germline trimming cut 5 bases from V and 1 base from J; bases unmatched to any gene: 11. The CDR3 covers 16 residues. The CDR3: CASSKQGQAVSYEQYF. DNA of the CDR3: TGTGCCAGCAGCAAACAAGGACAGGCCGTTTCCTACGAGCAGTACTTC.

For the CDR3, the DNA is TGCGCCAGCAGTGGCCCAGCGGGGGGCGTCTCCGGGGAGCTGTTTTTT. Translation: CASSGPAGGVSGELFF. The rearrangement uses TRBV10-1 and TRBJ2-2; 9 bases fit TRBD2. Germline values: CDR1 WNHNN, CDR2 SYGVQD (reference sequence). The CDR3 is made up of 16 amino acids. V shed 4 bases, J shed 6 bases, and the junction held 9 bases outside the gene matches.

The V and J genes are TRBV27 and TRBJ1-5, with 9 bases fitting TRBD1. This CDR3 comprises 14 residues. V dropped 5 bases and J dropped 6; count of bases not matched to a gene: 5. Germline assignment: CDR1 MNHEY and CDR2 SMNVEV (reference sequence). CDR3 nucleotide sequence: TGTGCCAGCAGTCTACAGGGGGCTCGTCAGCCCCAGCATTTT. It specifies CASSLQGARQPQHF.

This clone was counted only a few times. The chain recombines TRBV13 with TRBJ1-1; D is uncertain. This CDR3 region has 11 residues. CDR1 and CDR2 (germline): PRHDT, FYEKMQ (reference sequence). The V end was cut by 2 bases, the J end by 8 bases, with 6 bases between. This chain's CDR3 is CASSLRSEAFF. The CDR3 nucleotides are TGTGCCAGCAGCTTAAGGAGCGAAGCTTTCTTT.

The chain recombines TRBV5-1 with TRBJ2-1; the match to TRBD2 covers 9 bases. Germline CDR1 SGHRS, CDR2 YFSETQ. The CDR3 consists of 14 residues. J was trimmed by 7 bases and V by 4 bases; bases with no gene match: 6. CDR3: CASSVSGGGNEQFF. The CDR3 bases are TGCGCCAGCAGCGTTAGCGGGGGTGGGAATGAGCAGTTCTTC.

This clone was seen only a few times. This rearrangement joins TRBV20-1 to TRBJ1-2; no firm D call. Germline V gene sequence: CDR1 DFQATT, CDR2 SNEGSKA (reference sequence). The CDR3 runs to 11 residues. The ends were cut back, 4 bases at V and 4 bases at J, with 7 bases in the middle. The CDR3 region has the DNA TGCAGTGCTAAACAGAGCTATGGCTACACCTTC. Protein: CSAKQSYGYTF.

This clone was observed a few times. The chain employs TRBV5-5 and TRBJ2-3; the match to TRBD2 covers 7 bases. This CDR3 comprises 15 residues. The V segment lost 4 bases and the J segment 4 bases; nucleotides outside the gene matches: 9. CDR1 is SGHKS and CDR2 is YYEKEE in the germline V gene (reference sequence). The CDR3 region is CASSRIGLVADTQYF. CDR3 sequence (DNA): TGTGCCAGCAGCCGGATAGGACTAGTGGCAGATACGCAGTATTTT.

The chain has TRBV4-1 and TRBJ1-5; 9 nucleotides agree with TRBD1. V dropped 3 bases and J dropped 3; count of bases not matched to a gene: 6. The CDR3 runs 16 residues. Germline V gene lookup returns CDR1 MGHRA and CDR2 YSYEKL. The CDR3 nucleotides read TGCGCCAGCAGCCAGGAAGGACAGGGGTACAATCAGCCCCAGCATTTT. Amino acids: CASSQEGQGYNQPQHF.